Below are 29 T cell receptor beta chains sequenced from a single sample in a study of human T cells and chemical hapten exposure. TCRdb used MiXCR to reprocess the RACE reads, holding one entry per CDR3 protein. The sample consists of around 250,000 distinct CDR3 sequences, about 9.4% of them appearing once. The time point was: pre-sensitization, week 0. Regarding treatment: therapeutic diphenylcyclopropenone sensitization with weekly scalp DPC. The sample here was whole blood, taken in connection with sensitization to the hapten diphenylcyclopropenone (DPC). The receptors originated from a woman in her 40s with alopecia areata. Some clones in this sample may be carry-over from other donors' samples.

In its sample, this clonotype was seen a few times. J is TRBJ2-3 and V is TRBV24-1, with 12 bases aligning to TRBD2. The CDR3 is 17 amino acids. The germline CDR1 and CDR2 sequences are KGHDR and SFDVKD. V was pared by 2 bases and J by 6 bases, with 8 bases of the junction left unmatched. This chain's CDR3 is CATSDSLTSGRRDTQYF. The DNA for the CDR3 is TGTGCCACCAGTGATTCGCTAACTAGCGGGAGGAGGGATACGCAGTATTTT.

The V and J genes are TRBV20-1 and TRBJ1-6; perhaps TRBD1 as D (6 bases). V was clipped by 6 bases and J by 0 bases, with 24 bases between them. The germline CDR1 and CDR2 sequences are DFQATT and SNEGSKA (reference sequence). The CDR3 consists of 19 residues. In DNA, the CDR3 is TGCAGTGCCGCCCCGCTAATTGGGGACAAGAGCTCCTATAATTCACCCCTCCACTTT. Translated, it gives CSAAPLIGDKSSYNSPLHF.

Many counts were recorded for this clonotype. CDR3 in amino acids: CASSLAPKTGSQETQYF. The CDR3 nucleotides are TGTGCCAGCAGCTTGGCCCCAAAGACGGGGAGCCAAGAGACCCAGTACTTC. V usage is TRBV5-5 and J usage is TRBJ2-5, with D possibly being TRBD2 (5 bases). Germline V gene sequence: CDR1 SGHKS, CDR2 YYEKEE (reference sequence). V was trimmed by 0 bases and J by 1 base, leaving 16 bases between them. The CDR3 is 17 residues long.

The table lists this clonotype with a few counts. The junction and the germline gene differ at one end; a read error may be behind it. The chain uses TRBV7-2 and TRBJ2-7; 7 bases match TRBD2. Germline-derived CDR1 and CDR2 are SGHTA and FQGNSA. The CDR3 is 15 residues long. CDR3 DNA sequence: TGTGCCAGCAGCCTAGCGGCTAGCGGTATGTACGAGCAGTACTTC. This translates into CASSLAASGMYEQYF.

This clonotype showed up many times. The V and J genes are TRBV6-2 or TRBV6-3 and TRBJ2-7, with 8 positions matching TRBD2. Looked up from germline, CDR1 is MNHEY and CDR2 is SVGEGT. This CDR3 is built from 17 residues. Trimming at V came to 5 bases and at J to 2 bases, leaving 14 bases not matched to a gene. This chain's CDR3 is CASSAPKGRTSPYEQYF. Written as DNA, the CDR3 is TGTGCCAGCAGTGCTCCTAAAGGCAGGACTAGCCCCTACGAGCAGTACTTC.

CDR3 in amino acids: CASGGTSGVEQYF. CDR3 DNA: TGTGCCAGCGGTGGGACTAGCGGGGTCGAGCAGTACTTC. The chain couples TRBV9 to TRBJ2-7; TRBD2 matches 13 bases. CDR1 SGDLS and CDR2 YYNGEE come from the germline V gene. This CDR3 has 13 residues. Trimming at V came to 7 bases and at J to 6 bases, leaving 4 bases not matched to a gene.

The chain recombines TRBV15 with TRBJ2-1; D call uncertain. Germline loops: CDR1 LNHNV, CDR2 YYDKDF (reference sequence). CDR3 length: 12 amino acids. V lost 5 bases to trimming and J lost 3 bases, with 5 bases between them. The CDR3 DNA reads TGTGCCACCAGCCGAATCTACAATGAGCAGTTCTTC. This encodes CATSRIYNEQFF.

V gene TRBV6-2 or TRBV6-3 combines with J gene TRBJ2-6; D is unclear. Germline-derived CDR1 and CDR2 are MNHEY and SVGEGT. CDR3 length: 13 amino acids. V was pared by 5 bases and J by 6 bases, with 8 bases between. CDR3 DNA: TGTGCCAGCAGTACCCTCCCGGCCAACGTCCTGACTTTC. Its translation is CASSTLPANVLTF.

Only a few counts were recorded for this clonotype. This sequence joins TRBV6-2 or TRBV6-3 and TRBJ2-1, with TRBD2 matching 7 bases. J gave up 10 bases and V 2 bases, and 5 bases lay outside the gene matches. CDR3 length equals 13 residues. The germline CDR1 and CDR2 sequences are MNHEY and SVGEGT. This CDR3 is CASSYGMTSEQFF. CDR3 nucleotide sequence: TGTGCCAGCAGTTACGGAATGACTAGCGAGCAGTTCTTC.

This clonotype was counted many times. V usage is TRBV7-2 and J usage is TRBJ1-1, with D possibly TRBD1 on 5 matching bases. Trimming took off 7 bases at V and 2 bases at J, with 11 bases between the two ends. Germline CDR1 SGHTA, CDR2 FQGNSA. The CDR3 extends over 13 amino acids. The CDR3 DNA sequence: TGTGCCAGCAAGAGCGACAGTAACACTGAAGCTTTCTTT. Amino acid sequence: CASKSDSNTEAFF.

Many counts were recorded for this clonotype. V usage is TRBV7-2 and J usage is TRBJ2-1, with D hard to call. This CDR3 has 13 residues. Germline values: CDR1 SGHTA, CDR2 FQGNSA. Trimming removed 1 base at V and 7 bases at J, with 8 bases between. The CDR3 loop is CASSLVTRNEQFF. The CDR3 DNA is TGTGCCAGCAGCTTAGTGACGAGGAATGAGCAGTTCTTC.

In this sample, this clonotype turned up many times. This chain joins TRBV6-6 and TRBJ1-1, with unresolved D. V was cut by 11 bases and J by 3 bases, with 13 bases left in between. The CDR3 consists of 12 residues. CDR1 MNHNY and CDR2 SVGAGI come from the germline V gene (reference sequence). Written as DNA, the CDR3 is TGTGCCGCGATGAAATTGGACACTGAAGCTTTCTTT. It codes for CAAMKLDTEAFF.

The rearrangement uses TRBV9 and TRBJ2-5, with 10 bases aligning to TRBD2. V dropped 0 bases and J dropped 2; count of bases not matched to a gene: 4. The CDR3 sequence is 16 residues long. Germline loops: CDR1 SGDLS, CDR2 YYNGEE. The chain's CDR3 is CASSVASGGLQETQYF. Here the CDR3 DNA reads TGTGCCAGCAGCGTAGCTAGCGGGGGATTACAAGAGACCCAGTACTTC.

There are a few counts of this clonotype. An end of the junction does not agree with germline; a read error may underlie this. This rearrangement joins TRBV7-7 to TRBJ2-5; D is possibly TRBD2 (7 bases). Germline CDR1 reads SSHAT; CDR2 reads FNYEAQ (reference sequence). The CDR3 contains 14 residues. Here the CDR3 DNA reads TGTGCTAGCAGCCGGGGGGCCCTCCAAGAGACCCAGTACTTC. This encodes CASSRGALQETQYF.

This clonotype was observed a handful of times. The chain carries TRBV2 and TRBJ2-4, with 9 nucleotides matching TRBD1. This CDR3 is 16 amino acids long. V lost 2 bases and J lost 7; bases outside the gene matches: 9. Per the germline V gene, CDR1 is SNHLY and CDR2 is FYNNEI. The CDR3 DNA reads TGTGCCAGCAGTGAATTAACAGGGGGCATCGGGAACATTCAGTACTTC. Its translation: CASSELTGGIGNIQYF.

The genes are TRBV5-4 and TRBJ2-6; either TRBD1 or TRBD2 may fit D (5 bases each). V dropped 3 bases and J dropped 0 bases, with 16 bases sitting between them. In germline, CDR1 is SGHNT, CDR2 YYREEE (reference sequence). CDR3 size: 18 residues. The CDR3 protein is CASSWGGPRFSGANVLTF. The DNA of the CDR3 is TGTGCCAGCAGCTGGGGCGGGCCGAGATTCTCTGGGGCCAACGTCCTGACTTTC. Full variable domain (remainder filled in from reference TRBV5-4 and TRBJ2-6): ETGVTQSPTHLIKTRGQQVTLRCSSQSGHNTVSWYQQALGQGPQFIFQYYREEENGRGNFPPRFSGLQFPNYSSELNVNALELDDSALYLCASSWGGPRFSGANVLTFGAGSRLTVL.

This clonotype was counted at least ten times. The chain carries TRBV6-5 and TRBJ2-3, with D uncertain. The V gene lost 4 bases and the J gene lost 2 bases, with 13 bases spanning the gap. CDR1 is MNHEY, CDR2 SVGAGI, per germline. This CDR3 has 15 residues. CDR3 amino acids: CASSSTERVTDTQYF. The CDR3 DNA follows: TGTGCCAGCAGTTCGACTGAGAGAGTCACAGATACGCAGTATTTT.

This clonotype was seen a handful of times. The V and J genes are TRBV6-5 and TRBJ1-5; tentative D call: TRBD1 (5 bases). Trimming pared 6 bases from V and 2 bases from J, leaving 14 bases between. Germline V gives CDR1 MNHEY, CDR2 SVGAGI. The length of the CDR3 is 15 residues. CDR3 sequence reads: CASRLRDEGNQPQHF. The CDR3 nucleotides read TGTGCCAGCAGATTGCGGGACGAAGGCAATCAGCCCCAGCATTTT.

This clonotype was counted a few times. V and J are TRBV2 and TRBJ2-7; possible D gene TRBD2, 6 bases. The CDR3 consists of 12 residues. Germline CDR1 SNHLY, CDR2 FYNNEI. Trimming removed 5 bases from V and 2 bases from J, with 7 bases in between. The CDR3 DNA sequence: TGTGCCAGCAGTACTAGCACCTACGAGCAGTACTTC. It specifies CASSTSTYEQYF.

This chain connects TRBV20-1 to TRBJ2-7; D might be TRBD2 (5 bases). V lost 0 bases and J lost 3, with 15 bases in between. Germline V lookup: CDR1 DFQATT, CDR2 SNEGSKA (reference sequence). This CDR3 contains 15 residues. The DNA of the CDR3 is TGCAGTGCTAGAGATCCGAGCGGAGGTGACTACGAGCAGTACTTC. Its protein product is CSARDPSGGDYEQYF.

This clonotype was picked up a small number of times. This rearrangement joins TRBV28 to TRBJ1-4; weak D call: TRBD1 (5 bases). The CDR3 has 15 amino acids. Germline loops: CDR1 MDHEN, CDR2 SYDVKM. V lost 6 bases to trimming and J lost 8 bases, with 19 bases between them. CDR3 region: CASSLADGAGEKLFF. The CDR3 bases are TGTGCCAGCAGCCTAGCGGATGGGGCGGGCGAAAAACTGTTTTTT. Complete variable domain (other parts from reference TRBV28 and TRBJ1-4): DVKVTQSSRYLVKRTGEKVFLECVQDMDHENMFWYRQDPGLGLRLIYFSYDVKMKEKGDIPEGYSVSREKKERFSLILESASTNQTSMYLCASSLADGAGEKLFFGSGTQLSVL.

There are a few counts of this clonotype. The V call is TRBV4-3, the J call TRBJ2-1; the match to TRBD2 covers 11 bases. V lost 5 bases to trimming and J lost 8 bases; unmatched junction nucleotides: 8. Germline values: CDR1 LGHNA, CDR2 YSLEER. There are 15 residues in the CDR3. CDR3 nucleotides: TGCGCCAGCAGCTCCGCAATAGCGGGAGGGGATGAGCAGTTCTTC. Its protein product is CASSSAIAGGDEQFF.

This clonotype was seen a handful of times. The chain links TRBV7-2 to TRBJ2-6; D is unresolved. CDR1 and CDR2 (germline): SGHTA, FQGNSA. This CDR3 is built from 17 residues. With 2 bases removed from V and 0 bases from J, the gap between germline ends came to 11 bases. CDR3 sequence reads: CASSLFGVGSGANVLTF. As DNA, the CDR3 is TGTGCCAGCAGCTTATTCGGCGTCGGCTCTGGGGCCAACGTCCTGACTTTC.

The chain links TRBV7-9 to TRBJ2-5; 9 nucleotides line up with TRBD1. J lost 2 bases, V lost 5 bases, and 3 bases had no gene match. Germline V gives CDR1 SEHNR, CDR2 FQNEAQ (reference sequence). This CDR3 has 14 residues. The CDR3 protein is CASSRDRDQETQYF. The CDR3 coding sequence is TGTGCCAGCAGCCGGGACAGGGATCAAGAGACCCAGTACTTC.

The chain recombines TRBV6-5 with TRBJ1-1; maybe TRBD1 (6 bases). V lost 6 bases and J 5 bases, leaving 10 bases between the germline ends. Germline CDR1 and CDR2: MNHEY and SVGAGI. The CDR3 sequence is 12 residues long. The CDR3 coding sequence is TGTGCCAGCAGGTTCAGGGGTACTGAAGCTTTCTTT. This sequence encodes CASRFRGTEAFF.

This clonotype was counted only a few times. The rearrangement joins TRBV5-5 to TRBJ2-7, with D perhaps matching TRBD1 (5 bases). The CDR3 runs to 17 residues. Trimming took 0 bases from V and 3 from J, leaving 19 bases between them. Germline CDR1 is SGHKS and CDR2 is YYEKEE (reference sequence). CDR3 sequence: CASSLGIGQGTNYEQYF. For the CDR3, the DNA is TGTGCCAGCAGCTTGGGAATAGGGCAGGGCACCAACTACGAGCAGTACTTC.

This rearrangement joins TRBV5-1 to TRBJ2-1; D is perhaps TRBD1 (5 bases). The CDR3 has 15 residues. Germline lookup yields CDR1 SGHRS and CDR2 YFSETQ. V lost 4 bases and J 1 base, leaving 12 bases between the germline ends. This CDR3 reads CASSTLPGSYNEQFF. The CDR3 coding sequence is TGCGCCAGCAGCACCCTTCCAGGGTCCTACAATGAGCAGTTCTTC.

This clonotype has more than one count but fewer than ten. The genes are TRBV6-2 or TRBV6-3 and TRBJ2-7, with D tentatively TRBD2 (6 bases). The germline V gene has CDR1 MNHEY and CDR2 SVGEGT. This CDR3 spans 14 amino acids. CDR3 region: CATSYQGLSYEQYF. The CDR3 DNA sequence: TGTGCTACCAGCTATCAGGGACTTTCGTACGAGCAGTACTTC.

In its sample, this clonotype was seen once. The junction departs from the called germline gene at one end, perhaps through a read error. V and J are TRBV7-7 and TRBJ2-1; a weak D match, TRBD2 (5 bases). The CDR3 has 13 residues. Germline values: CDR1 SSHAT, CDR2 FNYEAQ (reference sequence). Here the CDR3 reads CASSLASTDEQFF. As DNA, the CDR3 is TGTGCTAGCAGCTTAGCGAGTACTGATGAGCAGTTCTTC. Full variable domain (remainder filled in from reference TRBV7-7 and TRBJ2-1): GAGVSQSPRYKVTKRGQDVTLRCDPISSHATLYWYQQALGQGPEFLTYFNYEAQPDKSGLPSDRFSAERPEGSISTLTIQRTEQRDSAMYRCASSLASTDEQFFGPGTRLTVL.